Listed below are T cell receptor beta chains from one sample, sequenced in a study of T cells in localized non-small cell lung cancer. Sequencing used immunoSEQ multiplex PCR; TCRdb keeps in-frame clones, though not all of them. This sample carries some 1,400 clones, roughly 24% of them seen once, and the ten largest clones take approximately 14%. The sequencing here drew on lung tumor tissue, taken before any cancer treatment. The source of these receptors is a woman between 35 and 75 years old with stage I lung adenocarcinoma. The CDR3 runs from the conserved cysteine through the conserved F or W. D genes are given only for firm matches. A row's size may be missing; if present it is once, few, many or a size class.

v_call	clone_size	j_call	d_call	cdr3_aa	cdr3_nt
TRBV11-3	few	TRBJ2-6	TRBD1	CASSSGGFPISGANVLTF	TGTGCCAGCAGCTCAGGGGGCTTCCCCATCTCTGGGGCCAACGTCCTGACTTTC
TRBV9	few	TRBJ1-3	.	CASSLDAASTGNTIYF	TGTGCCAGCAGCTTGGACGCGGCCTCAACTGGAAACACCATATATTTT
TRBV9	few	TRBJ2-7	.	CASFGGLETYEQYF	TGTGCCAGCTTCGGTGGGCTGGAGACTTACGAGCAGTACTTC
TRBV6-8	few	TRBJ2-7	TRBD1	CASRRRQGAEQYF	TGTGCCAGTCGACGACGACAGGGGGCCGAGCAGTACTTC
TRBV6-8	.	TRBJ2-1	.	CASSYGAGYNEQFF	TGTGCCAGCAGTTATGGGGCAGGCTACAATGAGCAGTTCTTC
TRBV7-2	medium-sized	TRBJ1-1	.	CASSLTGNTEAFF	TGTGCCAGCAGCTTAACAGGGAACACTGAAGCTTTCTTT
TRBV19	.	TRBJ2-1	.	CASSQGYNEQFF	TGTGCCAGTAGTCAGGGCTACAATGAGCAGTTCTTC
TRBV5-1	.	TRBJ2-2	.	CASSLDSRNTGELFF	TGCGCCAGCAGCTTGGACTCGAGGAACACCGGGGAGCTGTTTTTT
TRBV5-1	once	TRBJ2-5	.	CASSLSTGQRGTQYF	TGCGCCAGCAGCCTCTCGACAGGACAGAGAGGGACCCAGTACTTC
TRBV9	.	TRBJ2-1	TRBD1	CASSASGTEKNEQFF	TGTGCCAGCAGCGCATCCGGGACAGAAAAGAATGAGCAGTTCTTC
TRBV6-8	large	TRBJ1-4	.	CAISTSGTPNEKLFF	TGTGCCATCAGTACGTCCGGGACACCTAATGAAAAACTGTTTTTT
TRBV9	.	TRBJ2-3	TRBD2	CASSVAQGLAGADTDTQYF	TGTGCCAGCAGCGTAGCTCAAGGACTAGCGGGGGCCGACACAGATACGCAGTATTTT
TRBV6-8	few	TRBJ2-5	.	CASTFGLQETQYF	TGTGCCAGCACGTTCGGCCTCCAAGAGACCCAGTACTTC
TRBV6-8	large	TRBJ2-2	TRBD2	CASSYGLAGATGELFF	TGTGCCAGCAGTTACGGTCTAGCGGGGGCTACCGGGGAGCTGTTTTTT
TRBV11-3	few	TRBJ1-2	TRBD1	CASSPGTGGSGYTF	TGTGCCAGCAGCCCTGGGACAGGGGGCTCTGGCTACACCTTC
TRBV18	.	TRBJ1-1	.	CASSSLTRNTEAFF	TGTGCCAGCTCATCATTGACAAGGAACACTGAAGCTTTCTTT